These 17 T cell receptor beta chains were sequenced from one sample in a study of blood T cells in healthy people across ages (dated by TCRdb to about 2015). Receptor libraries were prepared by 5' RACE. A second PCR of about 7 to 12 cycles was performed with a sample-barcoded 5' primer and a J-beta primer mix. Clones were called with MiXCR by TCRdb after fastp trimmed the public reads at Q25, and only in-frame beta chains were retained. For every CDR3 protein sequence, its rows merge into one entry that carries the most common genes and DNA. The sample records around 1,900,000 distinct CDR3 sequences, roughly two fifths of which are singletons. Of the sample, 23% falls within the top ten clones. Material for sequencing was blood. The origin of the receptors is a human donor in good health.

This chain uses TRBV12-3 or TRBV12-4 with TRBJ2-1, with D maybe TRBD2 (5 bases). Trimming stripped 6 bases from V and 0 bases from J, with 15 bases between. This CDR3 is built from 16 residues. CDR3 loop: CASRKGSASSYNEQFF. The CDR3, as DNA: TGTGCCAGCAGAAAAGGTAGCGCCAGCTCCTACAATGAGCAGTTCTTC.

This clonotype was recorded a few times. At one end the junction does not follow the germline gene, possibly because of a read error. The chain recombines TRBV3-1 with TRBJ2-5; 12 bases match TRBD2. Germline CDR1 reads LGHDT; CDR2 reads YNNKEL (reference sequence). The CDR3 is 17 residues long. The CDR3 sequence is CASSPLRRTSGEEIQYF. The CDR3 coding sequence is TGTGCCAGCAGCCCTCTTAGGAGGACTAGCGGGGAAGAGATCCAGTACTTC.

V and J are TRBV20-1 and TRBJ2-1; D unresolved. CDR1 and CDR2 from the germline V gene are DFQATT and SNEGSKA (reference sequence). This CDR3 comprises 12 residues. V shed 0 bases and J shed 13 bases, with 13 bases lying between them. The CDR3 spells CSARDGVEDQFF. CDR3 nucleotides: TGCAGTGCTAGAGATGGTGTAGAAGATCAGTTCTTC.

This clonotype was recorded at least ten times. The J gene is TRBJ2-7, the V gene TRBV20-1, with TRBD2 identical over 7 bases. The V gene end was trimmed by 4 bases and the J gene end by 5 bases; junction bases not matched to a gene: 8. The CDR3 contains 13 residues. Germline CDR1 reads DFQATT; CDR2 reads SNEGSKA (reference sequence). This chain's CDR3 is CSAIPGGTDEQYF. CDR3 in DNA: TGCAGTGCTATCCCGGGGGGAACTGACGAGCAGTACTTC.

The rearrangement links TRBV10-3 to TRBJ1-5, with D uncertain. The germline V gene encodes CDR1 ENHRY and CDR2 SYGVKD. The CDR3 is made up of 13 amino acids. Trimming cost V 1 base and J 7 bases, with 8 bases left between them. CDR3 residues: CAISEYLRQPQHF. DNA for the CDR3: TGTGCCATCAGTGAGTACCTGAGGCAGCCCCAGCATTTT.

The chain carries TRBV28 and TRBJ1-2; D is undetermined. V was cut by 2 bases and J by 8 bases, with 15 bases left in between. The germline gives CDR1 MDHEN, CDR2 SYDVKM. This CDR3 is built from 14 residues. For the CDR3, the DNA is TGTGCCAGCAGTTTAGGGCAGGTGCTATGGGGCTACACCTTC. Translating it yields CASSLGQVLWGYTF.

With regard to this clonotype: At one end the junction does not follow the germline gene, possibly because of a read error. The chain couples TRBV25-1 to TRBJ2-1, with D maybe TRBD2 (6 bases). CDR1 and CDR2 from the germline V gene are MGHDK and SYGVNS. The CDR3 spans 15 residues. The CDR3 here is CAGSESWGEKGEQFF. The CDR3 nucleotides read TGTGCCGGCAGTGAATCTTGGGGGGAAAAGGGTGAGCAGTTCTTC.

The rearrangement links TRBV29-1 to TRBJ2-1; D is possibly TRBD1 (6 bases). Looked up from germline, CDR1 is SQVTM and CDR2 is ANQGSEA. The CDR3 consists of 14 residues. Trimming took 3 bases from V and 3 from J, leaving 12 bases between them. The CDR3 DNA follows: TGCAGCGTTGAGAAGGCAGGGGACTACAATGAGCAGTTCTTC. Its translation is CSVEKAGDYNEQFF.

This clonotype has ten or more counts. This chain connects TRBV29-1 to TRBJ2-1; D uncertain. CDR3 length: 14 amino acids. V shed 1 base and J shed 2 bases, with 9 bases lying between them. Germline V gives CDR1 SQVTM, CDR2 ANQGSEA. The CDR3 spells CSVEAGVPYNEQFF. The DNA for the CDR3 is TGCAGCGTTGAAGCGGGTGTCCCCTACAATGAGCAGTTCTTC.

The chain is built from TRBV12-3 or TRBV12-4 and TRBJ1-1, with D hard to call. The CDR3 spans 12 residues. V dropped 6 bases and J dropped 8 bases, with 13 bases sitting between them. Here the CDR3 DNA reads TGTGCCAGCAGGCGGCAGAGCCCCGAAGCTTTCTTT. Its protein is CASRRQSPEAFF.

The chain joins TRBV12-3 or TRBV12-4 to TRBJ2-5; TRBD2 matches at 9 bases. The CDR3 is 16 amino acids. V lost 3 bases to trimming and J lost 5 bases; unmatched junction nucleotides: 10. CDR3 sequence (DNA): TGTGCCAGCAGTTTCGTTGCGGGAGGGGTCTGGGAGACCCAGTACTTC. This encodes CASSFVAGGVWETQYF.

The DNA of the CDR3 is TGTGCCACCAGTGAAGACAGGGGTCGATACAATGAGCAGTTCTTC. As protein: CATSEDRGRYNEQFF. The chain links TRBV24-1 to TRBJ2-1; 8 bases fit TRBD1. Germline CDR1 is KGHDR and CDR2 is SFDVKD. CDR3 length: 15 amino acids. J was trimmed by 4 bases and V by 4 bases; bases with no gene match: 5.

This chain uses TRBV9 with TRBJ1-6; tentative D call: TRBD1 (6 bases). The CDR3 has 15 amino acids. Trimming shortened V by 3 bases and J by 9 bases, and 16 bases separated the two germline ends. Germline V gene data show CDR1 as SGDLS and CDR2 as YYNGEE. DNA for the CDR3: TGTGCCAGCAGCGCCGACGGGGGCGCGGGTTCACCCCTCCACTTT. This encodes CASSADGGAGSPLHF.

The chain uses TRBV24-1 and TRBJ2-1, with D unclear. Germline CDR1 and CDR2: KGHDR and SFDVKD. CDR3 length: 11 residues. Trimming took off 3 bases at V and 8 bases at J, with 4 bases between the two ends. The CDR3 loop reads CATSDLHEQFF. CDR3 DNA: TGTGCCACCAGTGATCTCCATGAGCAGTTCTTC.

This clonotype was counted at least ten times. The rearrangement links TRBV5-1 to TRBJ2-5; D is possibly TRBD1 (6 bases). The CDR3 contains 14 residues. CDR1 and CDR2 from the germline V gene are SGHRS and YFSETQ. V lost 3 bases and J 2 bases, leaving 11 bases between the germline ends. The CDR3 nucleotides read TGCGCCAGCAGCTGGGAAGGGGGTCAAGAGACCCAGTACTTC. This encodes CASSWEGGQETQYF.

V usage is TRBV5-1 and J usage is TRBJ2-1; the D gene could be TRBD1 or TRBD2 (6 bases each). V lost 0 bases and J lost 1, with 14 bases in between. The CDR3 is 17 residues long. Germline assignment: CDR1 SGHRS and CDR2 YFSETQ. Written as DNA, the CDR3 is TGCGCCAGCAGCTTGGTTGGAGGGGGTACATCCTACAATGAGCAGTTCTTC. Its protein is CASSLVGGGTSYNEQFF. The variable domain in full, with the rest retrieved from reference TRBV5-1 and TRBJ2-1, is KAGVTQTPRYLIKTRGQQVTLSCSPISGHRSVSWYQQTPGQGLQFLFEYFSETQRNKGNFPGRFSGRQFSNSRSEMNVSTLELGDSALYLCASSLVGGGTSYNEQFFGPGTRLTVL.

Here the CDR3 reads CASSKAGTLSNQPQHF. In nucleotides, the CDR3 is TGTGCCAGCAGCAAAGCCGGGACCTTAAGCAATCAGCCCCAGCATTTT. This chain joins TRBV21-1 and TRBJ1-5; the table assigns TRBD1, which was not confirmed against the DNA. TRBV21-1 is a known pseudogene. The CDR3 is made up of 16 amino acids.